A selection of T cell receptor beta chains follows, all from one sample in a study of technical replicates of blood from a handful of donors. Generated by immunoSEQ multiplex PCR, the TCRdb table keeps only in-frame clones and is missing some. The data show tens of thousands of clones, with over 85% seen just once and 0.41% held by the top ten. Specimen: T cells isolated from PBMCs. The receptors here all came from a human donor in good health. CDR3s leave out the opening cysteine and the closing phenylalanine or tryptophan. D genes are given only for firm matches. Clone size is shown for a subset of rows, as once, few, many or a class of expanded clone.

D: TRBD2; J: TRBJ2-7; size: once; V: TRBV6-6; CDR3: ASSALGLADDYEQY
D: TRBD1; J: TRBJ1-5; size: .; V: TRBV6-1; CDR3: ASRSGQGSY
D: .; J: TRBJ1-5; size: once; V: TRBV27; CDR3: ASSLAHYSNQPQH
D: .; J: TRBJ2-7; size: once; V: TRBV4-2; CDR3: ASSPRLSGSSSYEQY
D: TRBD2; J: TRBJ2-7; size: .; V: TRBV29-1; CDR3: SGRTSGSSGEQY
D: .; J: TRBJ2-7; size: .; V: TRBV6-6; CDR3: ASSYGTGLYEQY
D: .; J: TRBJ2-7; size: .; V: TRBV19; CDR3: ASSRSQDSYEQY
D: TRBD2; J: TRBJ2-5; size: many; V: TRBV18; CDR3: ASSPRGGQETQY
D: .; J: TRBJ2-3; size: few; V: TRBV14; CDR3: ASSPGLPTDTQY
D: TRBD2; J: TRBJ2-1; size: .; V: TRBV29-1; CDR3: SVEDTREKDEQF
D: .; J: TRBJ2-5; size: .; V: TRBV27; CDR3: ASSQERAQETQY
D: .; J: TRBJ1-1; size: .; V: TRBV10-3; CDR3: AISGREGTEAF
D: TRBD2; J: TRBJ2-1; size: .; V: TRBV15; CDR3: ATSLTSGSYNEQF
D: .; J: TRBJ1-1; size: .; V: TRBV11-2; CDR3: ASSPPGKGETEAF
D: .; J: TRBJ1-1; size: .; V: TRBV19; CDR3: ASTLRVGSPSREAF
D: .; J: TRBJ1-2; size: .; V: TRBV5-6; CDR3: ASSPTGNYGYT
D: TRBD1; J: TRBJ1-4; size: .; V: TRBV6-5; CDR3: ASSSQGATNEKLF